What follows are 27 T cell receptor beta chains derived from one specimen sequenced in a study of cytomegalovirus exposure and HLA in healthy donors. It was with 60 Vbeta and 13 Jbeta primers that the PCR ran. TCRdb keeps only in-frame clones here, not all; method: immunoSEQ multiplex PCR. The data hold around 160,000 clones, with around 83% observed a single time. Material for sequencing was PBMCs. The receptors derive from a man between 50 and 59 years old in good health and CMV-seropositive.

The V and J genes are TRBV27 and TRBJ1-1; possible D gene TRBD1, 6 bases. V lost 9 bases and J 4 bases, leaving 15 bases between the germline ends. CDR3 length equals 13 residues. Germline CDR1 and CDR2: MNHEY and SMNVEV (reference sequence). CDR3 nucleotide sequence: TGTGCCAGTCCCGGGGGGGGGCCCACTGAAGCTTTCTTT. Its translation is CASPGGGPTEAFF.

This chain joins TRBV5-1 and TRBJ2-3; possible D gene TRBD2, 5 bases. CDR3 length: 17 amino acids. The V end was cut by 7 bases, the J end by 2 bases, with 23 bases between. Germline V lookup: CDR1 SGHRS, CDR2 YFSETQ. As DNA, the CDR3 is TGCGCCAGCGGTTTGTTCTGGGCGGCGGGCCCCACAGATACGCAGTATTTT. Translating gives CASGLFWAAGPTDTQYF.

The rearrangement joins TRBV11-2 to TRBJ2-2; TRBD1 is a possible D gene (7 bases). Germline V gives CDR1 SGHAT, CDR2 FQNNGV. This CDR3 has 16 amino acids. The V end was cut by 7 bases, the J end by 0 bases, with 15 bases between. As DNA, the CDR3 is TGTGCCAGCACCACCAGGGGGGCCTCGAACACCGGGGAGCTGTTTTTT. Its translation: CASTTRGASNTGELFF.

This clone was seen only once. The V gene is TRBV9, the J gene TRBJ2-1, with D perhaps matching TRBD2 (5 bases). V lost 0 bases and J lost 10, with 5 bases in between. This CDR3 spans 11 amino acids. Germline loops: CDR1 SGDLS, CDR2 YYNGEE. CDR3 loop: CASSVGGEQFF. The DNA for the CDR3 is TGTGCCAGCAGCGTAGGAGGGGAGCAGTTCTTC.

This clone was counted only a few times. The gene calls are TRBV4-2 and TRBJ2-7; TRBD1 matches 9 bases. In germline, CDR1 is LGHNA, CDR2 YNFKEQ. The CDR3 contains 14 residues. The junction had 5 bases not matched to a gene; V was cut back by 4 bases and J by 4 bases. CDR3: CASSPTGGAYEQYF. Written as DNA, the CDR3 is TGTGCCAGCAGCCCTACAGGGGGCGCATACGAGCAGTACTTC.

The chain couples TRBV20-1 to TRBJ2-7; D remains ambiguous. Trimming took 2 bases from V and 4 from J, leaving 6 bases between them. Germline V gene lookup returns CDR1 DFQATT and CDR2 SNEGSKA (reference sequence). The CDR3 length is 11 residues. CDR3 loop: CSARSSYEQYF. DNA of the CDR3: TGCAGTGCTAGATCCTCTTACGAGCAGTACTTC.

The chain combines TRBV28 with TRBJ2-2; possible D gene TRBD1, 7 bases. This CDR3 has 14 residues. Trimming cost V 3 bases and J 6 bases, with 11 bases left between them. Germline V lookup: CDR1 MDHEN, CDR2 SYDVKM. The CDR3 bases are TGTGCCAGCAGTTTGTTCAGGGGGGCCGGGGAGCTGTTTTTT. Translating gives CASSLFRGAGELFF.

V is TRBV19 and J is TRBJ2-7; a weak D match, TRBD2 (6 bases). Germline lookup yields CDR1 LNHDA and CDR2 SQIVND (reference sequence). The germline V and J ends were trimmed by 1 base and 3 bases, with 19 bases remaining between them. The CDR3 consists of 17 residues. In nucleotides, the CDR3 is TGTGCCAGTAGTATAGCTGGGGGGACGGAACTTGGCTACGAGCAGTACTTC. Its translation: CASSIAGGTELGYEQYF.

This clone was counted only a few times. The gene calls are TRBV4-3 and TRBJ1-2, with TRBD1 identical over 7 bases. The CDR3 spans 13 residues. Looked up from germline, CDR1 is LGHNA and CDR2 is YSLEER. The V and J ends lost 6 bases and 8 bases, in that order; junction bases with no gene match: 9. The CDR3 DNA sequence: TGCGCCAGCAGATCCGACAGGGTTGCGGGCTACACCTTC. Translation: CASRSDRVAGYTF.

This chain connects TRBV12-2 to TRBJ1-2; the tabulated D call, TRBD1, remains unverified against the DNA. TRBV12-2 is described as a pseudogene. CDR3 length: 13 residues. CDR3 sequence reads: CASRLGLNSGYTF. In DNA, the CDR3 is TGTGCAAGTCGCTTAGGGCTGAATTCAGGCTACACCTTC.

The genes are TRBV7-2 and TRBJ2-7; TRBD2 matches 8 bases. V shed 0 bases, J shed 10 bases, and the junction held 5 bases outside the gene matches. CDR3 length equals 13 residues. Looked up from germline, CDR1 is SGHTA and CDR2 is FQGNSA. CDR3 nucleotide sequence: TGTGCCAGCAGCTTAGCGCCGGGAGGGAGTCAGTACTTC. Translation: CASSLAPGGSQYF.

About this clone: Sequence at one end of the junction differs from germline and may be a read error. The chain links TRBV7-9 to TRBJ1-2, with a tentative D call TRBD1 (5 bases). This CDR3 has 16 amino acids. The germline V gene has CDR1 SEHNR and CDR2 FQNEAQ (reference sequence). CDR3 protein: CSSSDSPTDPNYGYTF. For the CDR3, the DNA is TGTTCCAGCAGCGACTCCCCGACAGACCCCAACTATGGCTACACCTTC.

The sample holds a few counts of this clone. The chain combines TRBV7-2 with TRBJ1-1, with TRBD1 identical over 11 bases. This CDR3 region has 15 residues. Trimming took 5 bases from V and 6 from J; bases not matched to a gene: 8. Per germline, CDR1 SGHTA and CDR2 FQGNSA. The chain's CDR3 is CASSVRDRGLSEAFF. The DNA of the CDR3 is TGTGCCAGCAGCGTTCGGGACAGGGGGTTATCTGAAGCTTTCTTT.

The chain recombines TRBV7-3 with TRBJ1-1, with 10 bases lining up with TRBD1. The ends lost 5 bases at V and 7 bases at J; junction bases unmatched: 10. The CDR3 runs 15 residues. Germline V CDR1 and CDR2: SGHTA, FQGTGA. The CDR3 region has the DNA TGTGCCAGCAGCCCCGTCAGGGGACAGGGGCATGAAGCTTTCTTT. Amino acids: CASSPVRGQGHEAFF.

The genes are TRBV5-1 and TRBJ2-1; 10 nucleotides match TRBD1. This CDR3 region has 16 residues. V shed 3 bases, J shed 8 bases, and the junction held 11 bases outside the gene matches. Germline CDR1 reads SGHRS; CDR2 reads YFSETQ. The CDR3 nucleotides read TGCGCCAGCAGCTCCACTCCGGGACAGGGGATTGATGAGCAGTTCTTC. Protein: CASSSTPGQGIDEQFF.

The rearrangement joins TRBV4-1 to TRBJ2-7, with TRBD1 matching 10 bases. CDR1 is MGHRA and CDR2 is YSYEKL in the germline V gene. This CDR3 is 16 amino acids long. The V segment lost 0 bases and the J segment 2 bases; nucleotides outside the gene matches: 4. CDR3 DNA: TGCGCCAGCAGCCAAGATATCGGGACAGGGGCCTACGAGCAGTACTTC. It codes for CASSQDIGTGAYEQYF.

This chain connects TRBV6-1 to TRBJ2-2, with D perhaps TRBD2 (6 bases). Germline V lookup: CDR1 MNHNS, CDR2 SASEGT. CDR3 size: 14 residues. Trimming took 4 bases from V and 3 from J, leaving 9 bases between them. The DNA of the CDR3 is TGTGCCAGCAGTGGGGGGGACTACACCGGGGAGCTGTTTTTT. As protein: CASSGGDYTGELFF.

This chain connects TRBV18 to TRBJ2-5; TRBD1 might be the D (6 bases). CDR3 length equals 14 residues. Trimming took 0 bases from V and 3 from J, leaving 8 bases between them. Germline V gene data show CDR1 as KGHSH and CDR2 as LQKENI. DNA of the CDR3: TGTGCCAGCTCACCACCTAACAGGGAAGAGACCCAGTACTTC. Protein product: CASSPPNREETQYF.

J is TRBJ2-1 and V is TRBV7-3; 12 nucleotides match TRBD2. Germline CDR1 is SGHTA and CDR2 is FQGTGA. The length of the CDR3 is 18 residues. V dropped 3 bases and J dropped 4; count of bases not matched to a gene: 10. The CDR3 region is CASSFSQPGTSGYNEQFF. CDR3 DNA sequence: TGTGCCAGCAGCTTTAGCCAACCTGGGACTAGCGGGTACAATGAGCAGTTCTTC.

The rearrangement joins TRBV4-3 to TRBJ2-2; a weak D match, TRBD2 (7 bases). This CDR3 spans 16 amino acids. CDR1 and CDR2 from the germline V gene are LGHNA and YSLEER. V was trimmed by 3 bases and J by 8 bases, leaving 19 bases between them. CDR3: CASSHPRGGAPGELFF. CDR3 DNA: TGCGCCAGCAGCCACCCCAGAGGGGGGGCCCCAGGGGAGCTGTTTTTT.

The genes are TRBV7-8 and TRBJ2-1; TRBD1 might be the D (7 bases). Trimming left V 5 bases short and J 10 bases short, with 18 bases between. The CDR3 contains 14 residues. CDR1 is SGHVS and CDR2 is FQNEAQ in the germline V gene. CDR3 residues: CASSEDRDFQEQFF. CDR3 nucleotide sequence: TGTGCCAGCAGCGAAGACAGGGACTTTCAGGAGCAGTTCTTC.

The V and J genes are TRBV28 and TRBJ1-1; 8 nucleotides agree with TRBD1. The V segment lost 6 bases and the J segment 12 bases; nucleotides outside the gene matches: 9. Germline V gene sequence: CDR1 MDHEN, CDR2 SYDVKM. The CDR3 loop spans 12 amino acids. In DNA, the CDR3 is TGTGCCAGCAGCAGGGACAGGATTTTAACTTTCTTT. Protein product: CASSRDRILTFF. The whole variable domain, remainder taken from reference TRBV28 and TRBJ1-1, is DVKVTQSSRYLVKRTGEKVFLECVQDMDHENMFWYRQDPGLGLRLIYFSYDVKMKEKGDIPEGYSVSREKKERFSLILESASTNQTSMYLCASSRDRILTFFGQGTRLTVV.

The chain couples TRBV10-3 to TRBJ2-7; 8 nucleotides align to TRBD1. The germline V gene has CDR1 ENHRY and CDR2 SYGVKD. V shed 7 bases, J shed 1 base, and the junction held 3 bases outside the gene matches. CDR3 size: 13 residues. The CDR3 DNA reads TGTGCCATCATGAGGACAGGGTCCTACGAGCAGTACTTC. Protein: CAIMRTGSYEQYF.

The CDR3 loop reads CASSISQGISDTQYF. The CDR3 DNA reads as TGTGCCAGCAGCATAAGTCAGGGAATTTCAGATACGCAGTATTTT. The rearrangement links TRBV9 to TRBJ2-3; tentatively, D is TRBD1 (5 bases). This CDR3 is 15 amino acids long. CDR1 is SGDLS, CDR2 YYNGEE, per germline. The V gene lost 4 bases and the J gene lost 4 bases, with 16 bases spanning the gap.

This chain connects TRBV6-5 to TRBJ2-7; TRBD2 matches at 7 bases. Germline trimming cut 5 bases from V and 7 bases from J; bases unmatched to any gene: 5. CDR1 is MNHEY and CDR2 is SVGAGI in the germline V gene. There are 12 residues in the CDR3. The CDR3 region is CASSTAGLEQYF. CDR3 DNA sequence: TGTGCCAGCAGTACAGCGGGACTGGAGCAGTACTTC.

The chain combines TRBV5-1 with TRBJ2-1; the D gene is possibly TRBD1 (6 bases). V gave up 0 bases and J gave up 4 bases, with 11 bases separating them. The CDR3 has 15 residues. CDR1 is SGHRS and CDR2 is YFSETQ in the germline V gene. CDR3 loop: CASSLDRASYNEQFF. The CDR3, as DNA: TGCGCCAGCAGCTTGGACAGGGCCTCATACAATGAGCAGTTCTTC.

This chain uses TRBV30 with TRBJ2-7, with a possible D match to TRBD2 (6 bases). The ends were cut back, 4 bases at V and 1 base at J, with 11 bases in the middle. The germline V gene has CDR1 GTSNPN and CDR2 SVGIG (reference sequence). This CDR3 spans 13 amino acids. The CDR3 sequence is CAWTHGGSYEQYF. DNA of the CDR3: TGTGCCTGGACACATGGGGGGTCCTACGAGCAGTACTTC.